The 17 T cell receptor beta chains in this list originate from one sample, sequenced in a study of Ad26.COV2.S vaccination and SARS-CoV-2 variants. Treatment here: around 19 received Ad26.COV2.S at low or high dose, single or two shots; about 5 received placebo; per-sample allocation not given. Following the first vaccine or placebo injection, samples were taken on day 63. This table comes from immunoSEQ multiplex PCR, and its TCRdb copy is limited to in-frame clones, with some not included. Of roughly 420,000 clones listed, 89% are singletons. The sequences come from peripheral blood, collected in a trial of Ad26.COV2.S vaccine versus placebo. The source is a person between 18 and 65 years old who received the Ad26.COV2.S COVID-19 vaccine or a placebo.

This chain connects TRBV2 to TRBJ2-2, with 7 bases fitting TRBD2. The CDR3 spans 14 residues. Germline CDR1 SNHLY, CDR2 FYNNEI. V was pared by 6 bases and J by 6 bases, with 7 bases of the junction left unmatched. Here the CDR3 DNA reads TGTGCCAGCAGGTCGGGACTACCTGCCGGGGAGCTGTTTTTT. This translates into CASRSGLPAGELFF. The complete variable domain, with remaining parts taken from reference TRBV2 and TRBJ2-2, reads EPEVTQTPSHQVTQMGQEVILRCVPISNHLYFYWYRQILGQKVEFLVSFYNNEISEKSEIFDDQFSVERPDGSNFTLKIRSTKLEDSAMYFCASRSGLPAGELFFGEGSRLTVL.

This clone was counted a few times. The rearrangement links TRBV6-5 to TRBJ2-2; the D is unclear. This CDR3 has 13 amino acids. V was pared by 0 bases and J by 6 bases, with 5 bases between. Germline V gene lookup returns CDR1 MNHEY and CDR2 SVGAGI. CDR3 nucleotides: TGTGCCAGCAGTTACTCGAGGCCCGGGGAGCTGTTTTTT. Translating gives CASSYSRPGELFF.

The CDR3 DNA sequence: TGTGCCAGCAGTTACCGGCGGGGCCGCACAGATACGCAGTATTTT. Translated: CASSYRRGRTDTQYF. The V and J genes are TRBV6-5 and TRBJ2-3; maybe TRBD2 (6 bases). Trimming cost V 2 bases and J 1 base, with 10 bases left between them. Germline assignment: CDR1 MNHEY and CDR2 SVGAGI. This CDR3 has 15 amino acids.

The V call is TRBV19, the J call TRBJ1-1; perhaps TRBD1 as D (6 bases). CDR1 LNHDA and CDR2 SQIVND come from the germline V gene (reference sequence). The CDR3 totals 14 residues. Trimming removed 3 bases at V and 5 bases at J, with 13 bases between. CDR3 nucleotides: TGTGCCAGTAGTATTGCAGGCCAGGGGACTGAAGCTTTCTTT. The encoded protein is CASSIAGQGTEAFF. Filled out from reference TRBV19 and TRBJ1-1, the complete variable domain reads DGGITQSPKYLFRKEGQNVTLSCEQNLNHDAMYWYRQDPGQGLRLIYYSQIVNDFQKGDIAEGYSVSREKKESFPLTVTSAQKNPTAFYLCASSIAGQGTEAFFGQGTRLTVV.

V and J are TRBV6-5 and TRBJ2-7, with D possibly matching TRBD2 (6 bases). The V and J ends lost 5 bases and 2 bases respectively, with 13 bases between them. Germline-derived CDR1 and CDR2 are MNHEY and SVGAGI. This CDR3 comprises 14 residues. CDR3 DNA: TGTGCCAGCAGTCGGGACGGACTAACCTACGAGCAGTACTTC. Encoded protein: CASSRDGLTYEQYF.

The chain uses TRBV7-2 and TRBJ2-7; D perhaps matches TRBD2 (5 bases). Trimming left V 5 bases short and J 5 bases short, with 13 bases between. The CDR3 runs 13 residues. Germline CDR1 reads SGHTA; CDR2 reads FQGNSA. The CDR3 reads CASSVPGLDEQYF. The CDR3 DNA follows: TGTGCCAGCAGCGTCCCGGGGTTAGACGAGCAGTACTTC. Filled out from reference TRBV7-2 and TRBJ2-7, the complete variable domain reads GAGVSQSPSNKVTEKGKDVELRCDPISGHTALYWYRQSLGQGLEFLIYFQGNSAPDKSGLPSDRFSAERTGGSVSTLTIQRTQQEDSAVYLCASSVPGLDEQYFGPGTRLTVT.

The CDR3 spells CASSWGGDMRVQPQHF. CDR3 coding DNA: TGTGCCAGCAGCTGGGGTGGGGACATGAGGGTTCAGCCCCAGCATTTT. This sequence joins TRBV7-8 and TRBJ1-5; perhaps TRBD1 as D (6 bases). V lost 4 bases, J lost 6 bases, and 19 bases lay in between. This CDR3 has 16 amino acids. Germline V gene sequence: CDR1 SGHVS, CDR2 FQNEAQ.

The chain employs TRBV9 and TRBJ1-2, with TRBD1 matching over 8 bases. After removal of 0 bases from V and 7 bases from J, the junction contained 5 bases not matched to a gene. The CDR3 is 14 residues long. Per the germline V gene, CDR1 is SGDLS and CDR2 is YYNGEE. CDR3 coding DNA: TGTGCCAGCAGCGTAGCGGACAGGGTGGGTGGCTACACCTTC. It yields the protein CASSVADRVGGYTF.

This chain connects TRBV6-5 to TRBJ1-1; D gene ambiguous. This CDR3 is 14 amino acids long. V dropped 6 bases and J dropped 1 base, with 12 bases sitting between them. Germline V gene lookup returns CDR1 MNHEY and CDR2 SVGAGI. The CDR3 reads CASSLRTANTEAFF. In DNA form, the CDR3 reads TGTGCCAGCAGCCTCCGGACGGCGAACACTGAAGCTTTCTTT.

The rearrangement uses TRBV7-9 and TRBJ1-6, with D maybe TRBD1 (6 bases). The CDR3 sequence is 16 residues long. The germline gives CDR1 SEHNR, CDR2 FQNEAQ (reference sequence). The germline V and J ends were trimmed by 5 bases and 9 bases, with 20 bases remaining between them. For the CDR3, the DNA is TGTGCCAGCAGCCCCGAAAGGGGGACCTCTGGTTCACCCCTCCACTTT. Amino acids: CASSPERGTSGSPLHF. The variable domain in full, completed from reference TRBV7-9 and TRBJ1-6, reads DTGVSQNPRHKITKRGQNVTFRCDPISEHNRLYWYRQTLGQGPEFLTYFQNEAQLEKSRLLSDRFSAERPKGSFSTLEIQRTEQGDSAMYLCASSPERGTSGSPLHFGNGTRLTVT.

The count of this clone is one. The chain has TRBV29-1 and TRBJ2-4, with D possibly TRBD1 on 6 matching bases. The CDR3 covers 13 residues. The germline CDR1 and CDR2 sequences are SQVTM and ANQGSEA. Trimming shortened V by 6 bases and J by 5 bases, and 14 bases separated the two germline ends. The CDR3 DNA reads as TGCAGCGTAGGGGGACCTTCCGAAAACATTCAGTACTTC. Translated, it gives CSVGGPSENIQYF.

The V and J genes are TRBV2 and TRBJ1-2; perhaps TRBD1 as D (5 bases). CDR1 is SNHLY and CDR2 is FYNNEI in the germline V gene. The V end lost 3 bases, the J end lost 4 bases, and 24 bases lay between the germline ends. The CDR3 totals 18 residues. The CDR3 region is CASSEPPTWGSLFYGYTF. In DNA, the CDR3 is TGTGCCAGCAGTGAGCCCCCGACGTGGGGGTCCCTCTTCTATGGCTACACCTTC. The full variable domain, its missing parts supplied by reference TRBV2 and TRBJ1-2, is EPEVTQTPSHQVTQMGQEVILRCVPISNHLYFYWYRQILGQKVEFLVSFYNNEISEKSEIFDDQFSVERPDGSNFTLKIRSTKLEDSAMYFCASSEPPTWGSLFYGYTFGSGTRLTVV.

V and J are TRBV5-4 and TRBJ2-6; maybe TRBD1 (6 bases). Between the trimmed V and J ends, which lost 6 bases and 0 bases, there was a span of 10 bases. This CDR3 has 15 residues. Germline V CDR1 and CDR2: SGHNT, YYREEE (reference sequence). Here the CDR3 DNA reads TGTGCCAGCAAGGGACAAAGCTCTGGGGCCAACGTCCTGACTTTC. Protein: CASKGQSSGANVLTF.

The rearrangement joins TRBV6-5 to TRBJ2-2; no definite D call. This CDR3 has 15 amino acids. V was pared by 6 bases and J by 2 bases, with 13 bases between. Germline loops: CDR1 MNHEY, CDR2 SVGAGI. The CDR3 sequence: CASRLNYANTGELFF. CDR3 DNA sequence: TGTGCCAGCAGACTCAACTACGCAAACACCGGGGAGCTGTTTTTT.

The rearrangement joins TRBV7-3 to TRBJ1-5; D uncertain. The CDR3 contains 17 residues. The V gene's germline CDR1 is SGHTA and CDR2 FQGTGA. The germline V and J ends were trimmed by 5 bases and 0 bases, with 17 bases remaining between them. The CDR3: CASSPKLRTDSNQPQHF. CDR3 nucleotides: TGTGCCAGCAGCCCTAAATTACGGACGGATAGCAATCAGCCCCAGCATTTT.

The J gene is TRBJ2-7, the V gene TRBV11-2, with TRBD2 as a possible D gene (5 bases). Looked up from germline, CDR1 is SGHAT and CDR2 is FQNNGV. Trimming took off 5 bases at V and 7 bases at J, with 18 bases between the two ends. CDR3 length: 14 amino acids. The CDR3 DNA reads as TGTGCCAGCAGCCCTGGACTCTCGTACGAGGAGCAGTACGTC. Protein: CASSPGLSYEEQYV.

This clone was picked up a small number of times. The chain has TRBV5-5 and TRBJ2-3; D remains ambiguous. In germline, CDR1 is SGHKS, CDR2 YYEKEE (reference sequence). The CDR3 spans 13 residues. V was pared by 1 base and J by 6 bases, with 9 bases between. The CDR3 region is CASSLRTIDTQYF. The CDR3 DNA follows: TGTGCCAGCAGCTTGCGGACGATCGATACGCAGTATTTT. The full variable domain, in which reference TRBV5-5 and TRBJ2-3 provide the parts outside the CDR3, is DAGVTQSPTHLIKTRGQQVTLRCSPISGHKSVSWYQQVLGQGPQFIFQYYEKEERGRGNFPDRFSARQFPNYSSELNVNALLLGDSALYLCASSLRTIDTQYFGPGTRLTVL.